The rows below give T cell receptor beta chains drawn from one sample of a study of T cell repertoires in cytomegalovirus infection. TCRdb processed the reads anew with MiXCR; each CDR3 protein has one entry. This sample has about 310,000 distinct CDR3 sequences, with 25% found just once. The antigens for these receptors are not known. The material was cultured PBMCs, obtained from culture after CMV antigen stimulation. These receptors were obtained from a human donor in good health (CMV status not recorded). Some clones in this sample may be carry-over from other donors' samples. Both conserved end residues are part of each CDR3. The D gene is left open where the match is weak. Where a row states a size, it is once, few, many or the class of an expanded clone; other rows omit it.

D gene	V gene	J gene	clone size	CDR3 DNA	CDR3 protein
TRBD1	TRBV27	TRBJ1-4	many	TGTGCCAGCAGCCGAGGGAGGACAGGGGACGAAAAACTGTTTTTT	CASSRGRTGDEKLFF
TRBD2	TRBV14	TRBJ2-1	.	TGTGCCAGCAGCCAAGAACAAGCGGGAGCCTACAATGAGCAGTTCTTC	CASSQEQAGAYNEQFF
.	TRBV28	TRBJ2-7	many	TGTGCCAGCAGTAACAGGGTTAGCGAGCAGTACTTC	CASSNRVSEQYF
TRBD2	TRBV11-2	TRBJ2-1	.	TGTGCCAGCAGCTTAGGGAGCGGGATAGACAATGAGCAGTTCTTC	CASSLGSGIDNEQFF
.	TRBV29-1	TRBJ1-1	.	TGCAGCGTTGAAGCTTTGAACACTGAAGCTTTCTTT	CSVEALNTEAFF
.	TRBV10-3	TRBJ2-5	few	TGTGCCATCAGTGACACCTCTGGGACCCACCAAGAGACCCAGTACTTC	CAISDTSGTHQETQYF
TRBD2	TRBV20-1	TRBJ2-1	few	TGCAGTGCAAGGACTAGCGGCGGGGGGCAGTTCTTC	CSARTSGGGQFF
.	TRBV11-2	TRBJ1-1	few	TGTGCCAGCAGCTTAAGGCGAAAAAGGAACACTGAAGCTTTCTTT	CASSLRRKRNTEAFF
.	TRBV6-2/TRBV6-3	TRBJ2-1	.	TGTGCCAGTCTCGGGACTGTGAGCTCCTACAATGAGCAGTTCTTC	CASLGTVSSYNEQFF
TRBD1	TRBV19	TRBJ1-6	few	TGTGCCAGTGGCCCCGGGACAGGACGAGATTCACCCCTCCACTTT	CASGPGTGRDSPLHF